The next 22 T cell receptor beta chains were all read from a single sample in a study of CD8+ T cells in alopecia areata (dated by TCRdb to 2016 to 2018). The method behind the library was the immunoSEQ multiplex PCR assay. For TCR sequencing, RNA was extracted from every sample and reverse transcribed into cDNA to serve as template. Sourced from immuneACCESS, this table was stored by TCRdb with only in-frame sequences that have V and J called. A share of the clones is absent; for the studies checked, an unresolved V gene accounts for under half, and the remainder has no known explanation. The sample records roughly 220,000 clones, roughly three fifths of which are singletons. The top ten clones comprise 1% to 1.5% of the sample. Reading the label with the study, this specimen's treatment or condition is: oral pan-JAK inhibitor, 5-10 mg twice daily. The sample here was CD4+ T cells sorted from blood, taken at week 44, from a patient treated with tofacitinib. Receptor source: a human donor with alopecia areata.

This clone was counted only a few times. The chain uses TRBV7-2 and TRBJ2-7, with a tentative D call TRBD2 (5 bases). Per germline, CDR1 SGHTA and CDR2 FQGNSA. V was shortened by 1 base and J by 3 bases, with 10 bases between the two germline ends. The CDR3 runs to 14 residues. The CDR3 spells CASSLGGGSYEQYF. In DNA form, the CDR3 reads TGTGCCAGCAGCTTAGGTGGAGGAAGCTACGAGCAGTACTTC.

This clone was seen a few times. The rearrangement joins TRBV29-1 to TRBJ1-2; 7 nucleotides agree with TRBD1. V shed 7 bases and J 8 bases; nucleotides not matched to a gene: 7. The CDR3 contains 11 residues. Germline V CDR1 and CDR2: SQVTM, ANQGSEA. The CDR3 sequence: CSAVTGFGYTF. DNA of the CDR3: TGCAGCGCTGTGACAGGGTTCGGCTACACCTTC. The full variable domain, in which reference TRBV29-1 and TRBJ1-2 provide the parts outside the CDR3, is SAVISQKPSRDICQRGTSLTIQCQVDSQVTMMFWYRQQPGQSLTLIATANQGSEATYESGFVIDKFPISRPNLTFSTLTVSNMSPEDSSIYLCSAVTGFGYTFGSGTRLTVV.

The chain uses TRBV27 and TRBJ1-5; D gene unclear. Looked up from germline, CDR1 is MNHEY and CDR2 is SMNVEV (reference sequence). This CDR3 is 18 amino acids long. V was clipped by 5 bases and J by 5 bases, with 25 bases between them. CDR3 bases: TGTGCCAGCAGTCCACAGCCCCCACGTCCATTGATAGATCAGCCCCAGCATTTT. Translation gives CASSPQPPRPLIDQPQHF.

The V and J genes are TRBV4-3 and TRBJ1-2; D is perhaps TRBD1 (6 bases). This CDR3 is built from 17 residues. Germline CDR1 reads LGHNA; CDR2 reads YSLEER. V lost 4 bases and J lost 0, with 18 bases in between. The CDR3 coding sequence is TGCGCCAGCAGCCGAGGAACCTTACAGGGCACTAACTATGGCTACACCTTC. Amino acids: CASSRGTLQGTNYGYTF.

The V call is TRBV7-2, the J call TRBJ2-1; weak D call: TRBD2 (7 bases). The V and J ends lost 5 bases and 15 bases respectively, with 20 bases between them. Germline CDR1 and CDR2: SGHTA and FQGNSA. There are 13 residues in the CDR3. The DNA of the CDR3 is TGTGCCAGCAGCCCCTTGGTAAGGGGGGGTTGGTTCTTC. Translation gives CASSPLVRGGWFF.

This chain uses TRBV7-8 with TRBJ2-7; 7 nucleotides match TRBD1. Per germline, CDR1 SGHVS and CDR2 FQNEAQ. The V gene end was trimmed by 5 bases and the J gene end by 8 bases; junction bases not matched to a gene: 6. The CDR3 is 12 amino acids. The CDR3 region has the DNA TGTGCCAGCAGCGTAGGGGGACAGCAGCAGTACTTC. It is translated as CASSVGGQQQYF.

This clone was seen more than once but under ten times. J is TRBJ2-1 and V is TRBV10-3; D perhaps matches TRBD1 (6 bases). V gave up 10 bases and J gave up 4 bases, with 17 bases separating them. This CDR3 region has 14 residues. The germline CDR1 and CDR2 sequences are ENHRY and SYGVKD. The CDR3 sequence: CATFTGFGYNEQFF. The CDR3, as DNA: TGTGCCACTTTCACAGGGTTTGGGTACAATGAGCAGTTCTTC.

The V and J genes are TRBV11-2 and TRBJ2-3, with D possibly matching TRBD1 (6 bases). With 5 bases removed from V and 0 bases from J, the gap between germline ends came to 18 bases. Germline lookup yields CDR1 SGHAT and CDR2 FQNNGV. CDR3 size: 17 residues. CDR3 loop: CASSPNTGQSSTDTQYF. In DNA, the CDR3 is TGTGCCAGCAGCCCCAATACCGGACAGTCTAGCACAGATACGCAGTATTTT.

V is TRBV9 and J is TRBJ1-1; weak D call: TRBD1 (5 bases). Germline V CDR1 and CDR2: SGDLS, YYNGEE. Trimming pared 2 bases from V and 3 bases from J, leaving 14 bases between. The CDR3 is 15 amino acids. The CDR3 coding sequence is TGTGCCAGCAGCGTGGATCCGCAGGGCCACACTGAAGCTTTCTTT. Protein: CASSVDPQGHTEAFF.

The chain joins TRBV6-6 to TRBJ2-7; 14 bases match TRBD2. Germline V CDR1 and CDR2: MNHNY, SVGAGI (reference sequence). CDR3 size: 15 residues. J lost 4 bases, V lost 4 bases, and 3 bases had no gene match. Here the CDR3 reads CASSLGLAGGYEQYF. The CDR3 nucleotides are TGTGCCAGCAGTTTAGGACTAGCGGGGGGTTACGAGCAGTACTTC.

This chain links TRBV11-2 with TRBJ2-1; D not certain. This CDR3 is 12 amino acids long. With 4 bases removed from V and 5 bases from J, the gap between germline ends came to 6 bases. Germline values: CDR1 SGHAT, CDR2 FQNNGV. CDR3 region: CASSSVNNEQFF. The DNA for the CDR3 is TGTGCCAGCAGCTCAGTAAACAATGAGCAGTTCTTC.

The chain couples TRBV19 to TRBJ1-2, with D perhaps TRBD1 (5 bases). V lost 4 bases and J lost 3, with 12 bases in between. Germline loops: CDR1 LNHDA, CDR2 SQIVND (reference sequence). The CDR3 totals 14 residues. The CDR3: CASSTPGRDYGYTF. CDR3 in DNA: TGTGCCAGTAGTACCCCGGGACGGGACTATGGCTACACCTTC.

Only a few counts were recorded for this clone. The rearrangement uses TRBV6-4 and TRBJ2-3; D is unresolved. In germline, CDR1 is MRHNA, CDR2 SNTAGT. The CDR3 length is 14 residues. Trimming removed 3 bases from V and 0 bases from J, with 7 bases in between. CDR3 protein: CASSEGISTDTQYF. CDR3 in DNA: TGTGCCAGCAGTGAGGGTATCAGCACAGATACGCAGTATTTT.

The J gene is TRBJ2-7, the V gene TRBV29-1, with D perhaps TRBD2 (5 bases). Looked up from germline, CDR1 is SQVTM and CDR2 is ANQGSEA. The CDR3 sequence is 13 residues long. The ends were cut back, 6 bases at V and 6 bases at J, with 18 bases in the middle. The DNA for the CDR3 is TGCAGCGTGGACTTGATCGACGGTAGCGAGCAGTACTTC. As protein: CSVDLIDGSEQYF.

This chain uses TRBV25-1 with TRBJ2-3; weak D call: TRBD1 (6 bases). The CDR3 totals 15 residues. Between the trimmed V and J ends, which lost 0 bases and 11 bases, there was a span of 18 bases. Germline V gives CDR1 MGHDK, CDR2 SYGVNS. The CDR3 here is CASSEYTGWYPMQYF. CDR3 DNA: TGTGCCAGCAGTGAATATACAGGGTGGTACCCGATGCAGTATTTT.

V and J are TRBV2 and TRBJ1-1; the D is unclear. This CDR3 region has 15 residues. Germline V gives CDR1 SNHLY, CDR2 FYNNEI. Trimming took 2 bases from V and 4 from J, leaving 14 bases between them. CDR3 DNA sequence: TGTGCCAGCAGTGAAACGAGCGTCGCGCTCACTGAAGCTTTCTTT. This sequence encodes CASSETSVALTEAFF.

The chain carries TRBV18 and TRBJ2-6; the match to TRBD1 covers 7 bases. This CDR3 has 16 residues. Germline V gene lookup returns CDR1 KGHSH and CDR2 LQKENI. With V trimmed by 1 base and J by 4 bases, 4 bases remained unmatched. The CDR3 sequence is CASSPQGAEGANVLTF. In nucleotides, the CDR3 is TGTGCCAGCTCACCACAGGGGGCGGAAGGGGCCAACGTCCTGACTTTC.

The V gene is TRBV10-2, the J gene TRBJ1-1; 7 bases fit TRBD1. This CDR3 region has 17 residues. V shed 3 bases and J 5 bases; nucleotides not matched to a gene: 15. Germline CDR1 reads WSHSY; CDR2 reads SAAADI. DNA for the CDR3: TGCGCCAGCAGTGATATGGCGGGACAGCCCGAGAGGACTGAAGCTTTCTTT. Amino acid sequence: CASSDMAGQPERTEAFF.

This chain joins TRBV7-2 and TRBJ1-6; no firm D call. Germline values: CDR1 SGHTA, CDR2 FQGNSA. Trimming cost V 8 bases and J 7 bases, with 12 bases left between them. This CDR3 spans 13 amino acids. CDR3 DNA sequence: TGTGCCAGCGAACCCAACGGAAATTCACCCCTCCACTTT. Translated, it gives CASEPNGNSPLHF.

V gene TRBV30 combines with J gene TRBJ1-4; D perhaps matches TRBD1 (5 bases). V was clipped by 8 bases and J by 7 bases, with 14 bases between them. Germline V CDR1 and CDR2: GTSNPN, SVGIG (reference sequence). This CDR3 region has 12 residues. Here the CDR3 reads CAGGTLAEKLFF. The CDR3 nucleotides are TGTGCCGGCGGGACTTTGGCTGAAAAACTGTTTTTT.

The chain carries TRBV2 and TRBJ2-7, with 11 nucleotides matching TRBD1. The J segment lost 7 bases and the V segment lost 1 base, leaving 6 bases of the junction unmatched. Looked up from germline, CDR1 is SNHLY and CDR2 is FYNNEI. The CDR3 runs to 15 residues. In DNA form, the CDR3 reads TGTGCCAGCAGTGAAGTCGGACAGGGGGCGGGTGAGCAGTACTTC. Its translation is CASSEVGQGAGEQYF.

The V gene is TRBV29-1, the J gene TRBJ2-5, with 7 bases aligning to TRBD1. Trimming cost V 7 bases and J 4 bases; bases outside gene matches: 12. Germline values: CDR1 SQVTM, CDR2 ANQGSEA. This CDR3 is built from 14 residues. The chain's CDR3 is CSGLTGVEGETQYF. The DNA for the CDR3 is TGCAGCGGCCTAACAGGGGTCGAAGGAGAGACCCAGTACTTC.